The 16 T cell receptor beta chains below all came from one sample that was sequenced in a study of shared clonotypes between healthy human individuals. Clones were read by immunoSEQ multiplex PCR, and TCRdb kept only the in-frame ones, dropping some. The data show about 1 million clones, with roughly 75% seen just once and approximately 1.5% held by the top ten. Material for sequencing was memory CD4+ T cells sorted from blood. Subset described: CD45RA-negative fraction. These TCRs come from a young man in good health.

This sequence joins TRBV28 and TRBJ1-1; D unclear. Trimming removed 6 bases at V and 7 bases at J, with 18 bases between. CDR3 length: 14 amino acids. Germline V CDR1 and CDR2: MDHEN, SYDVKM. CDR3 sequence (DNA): TGTGCCAGCAGGGACTTGGTGGGGAACCTTGAAGCTTTCTTT. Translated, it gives CASRDLVGNLEAFF.

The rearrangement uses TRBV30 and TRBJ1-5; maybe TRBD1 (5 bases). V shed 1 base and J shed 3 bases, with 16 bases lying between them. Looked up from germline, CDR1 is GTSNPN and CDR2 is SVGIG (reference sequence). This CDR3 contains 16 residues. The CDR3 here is CAWSGRGSSPNQPQHF. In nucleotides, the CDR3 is TGTGCCTGGAGTGGAAGGGGCTCTTCTCCCAATCAGCCCCAGCATTTT.

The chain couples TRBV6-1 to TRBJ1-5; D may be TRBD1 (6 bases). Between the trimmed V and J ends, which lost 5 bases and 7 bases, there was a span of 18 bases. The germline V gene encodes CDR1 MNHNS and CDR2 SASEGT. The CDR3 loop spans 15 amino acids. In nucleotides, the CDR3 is TGTGCCAGCAGTAATTCGGGGGCAGGTTTACAGCCCCAGCATTTT. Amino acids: CASSNSGAGLQPQHF.

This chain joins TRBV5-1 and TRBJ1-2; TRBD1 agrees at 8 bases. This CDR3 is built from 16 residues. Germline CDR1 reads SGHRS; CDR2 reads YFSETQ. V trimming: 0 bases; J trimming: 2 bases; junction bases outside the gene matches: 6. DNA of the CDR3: TGCGCCAGCAGCTTGGATTTACAGGGGGGGAACTATGGCTACACCTTC. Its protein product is CASSLDLQGGNYGYTF.

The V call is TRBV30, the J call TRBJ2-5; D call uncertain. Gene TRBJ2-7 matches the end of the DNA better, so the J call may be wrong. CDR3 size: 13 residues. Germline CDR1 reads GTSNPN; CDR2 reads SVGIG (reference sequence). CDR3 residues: CAWSPDNSYEQYF. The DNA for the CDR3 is TGTGCCTGGAGTCCTGACAACTCCTACGAGCAGTACTTC.

The CDR3 here is CASSLSGGANTEAFF. As DNA, the CDR3 is TGTGCCAGCAGCTTATCAGGGGGGGCGAACACTGAAGCTTTCTTT. V gene TRBV7-9 combines with J gene TRBJ1-1; TRBD1 matches 7 bases. Per germline, CDR1 SEHNR and CDR2 FQNEAQ (reference sequence). J lost 1 base, V lost 2 bases, and 4 bases had no gene match. The CDR3 extends over 15 amino acids.

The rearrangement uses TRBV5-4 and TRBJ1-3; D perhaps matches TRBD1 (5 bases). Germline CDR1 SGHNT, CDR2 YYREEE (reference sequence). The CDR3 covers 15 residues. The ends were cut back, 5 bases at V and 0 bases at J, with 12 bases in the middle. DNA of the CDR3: TGTGCCAGCAGTCCTGACAGTATCTCTGGAAACACCATATATTTT. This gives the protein CASSPDSISGNTIYF.

In DNA form, the CDR3 reads TGTGCCAGTAGTAAAGGGTTAGGGGTCTACGAGCAGTACTTC. Protein sequence: CASSKGLGVYEQYF. The chain is built from TRBV19 and TRBJ2-7; maybe TRBD1 (5 bases). Germline lookup yields CDR1 LNHDA and CDR2 SQIVND (reference sequence). The CDR3 has 14 residues. Between the trimmed V and J ends, which lost 4 bases and 3 bases, there was a span of 13 bases. Full variable domain (remainder filled in from reference TRBV19 and TRBJ2-7): DGGITQSPKYLFRKEGQNVTLSCEQNLNHDAMYWYRQDPGQGLRLIYYSQIVNDFQKGDIAEGYSVSREKKESFPLTVTSAQKNPTAFYLCASSKGLGVYEQYFGPGTRLTVT.

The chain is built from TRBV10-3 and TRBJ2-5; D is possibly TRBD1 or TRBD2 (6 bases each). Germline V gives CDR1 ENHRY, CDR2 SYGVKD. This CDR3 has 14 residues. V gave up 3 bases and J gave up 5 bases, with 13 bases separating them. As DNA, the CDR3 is TGTGCCATCAGTGAAGCAGGGGCGGGGGAGACCCAGTACTTC. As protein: CAISEAGAGETQYF.

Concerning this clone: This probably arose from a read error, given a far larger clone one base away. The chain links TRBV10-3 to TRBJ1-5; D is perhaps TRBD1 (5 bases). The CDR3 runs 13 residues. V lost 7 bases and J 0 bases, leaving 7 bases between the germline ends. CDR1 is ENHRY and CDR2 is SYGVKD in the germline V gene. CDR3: CAITTDSNQPQHF. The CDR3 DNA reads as TGTGCCATCACGACAGATAGCAATCAGCCCCAGCATTTT.

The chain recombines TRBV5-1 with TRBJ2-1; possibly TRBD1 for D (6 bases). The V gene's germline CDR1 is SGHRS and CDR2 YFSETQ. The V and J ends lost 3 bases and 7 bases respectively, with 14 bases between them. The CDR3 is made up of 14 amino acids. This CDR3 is CASSSPVGANEQFF. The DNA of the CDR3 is TGCGCCAGCAGCTCCCCGGTGGGGGCTAATGAGCAGTTCTTC.

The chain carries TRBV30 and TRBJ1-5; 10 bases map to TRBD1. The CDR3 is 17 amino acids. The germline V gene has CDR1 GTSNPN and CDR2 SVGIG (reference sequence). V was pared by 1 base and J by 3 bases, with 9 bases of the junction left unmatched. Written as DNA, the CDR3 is TGTGCCTGGAGTGGCGGACAGGGGGGAACCGCCAATCAGCCCCAGCATTTT. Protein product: CAWSGGQGGTANQPQHF.

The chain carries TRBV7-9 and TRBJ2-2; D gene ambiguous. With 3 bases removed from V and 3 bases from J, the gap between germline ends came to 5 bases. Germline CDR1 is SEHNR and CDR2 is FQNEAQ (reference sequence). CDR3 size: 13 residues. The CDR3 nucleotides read TGTGCCAGCAGCTTGCGTGACACCGGGGAGCTGTTTTTT. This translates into CASSLRDTGELFF.

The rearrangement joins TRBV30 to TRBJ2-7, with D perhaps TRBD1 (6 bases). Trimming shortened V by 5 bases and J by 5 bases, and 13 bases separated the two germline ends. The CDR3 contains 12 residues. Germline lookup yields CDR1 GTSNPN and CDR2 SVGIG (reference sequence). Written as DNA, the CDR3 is TGTGCCTGGGGGGCCAGGGGCCACGAGCAGTACTTC. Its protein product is CAWGARGHEQYF.

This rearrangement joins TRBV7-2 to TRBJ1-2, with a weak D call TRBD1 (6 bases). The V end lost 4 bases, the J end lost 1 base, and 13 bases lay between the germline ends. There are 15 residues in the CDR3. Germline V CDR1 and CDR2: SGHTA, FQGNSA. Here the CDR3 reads CASSSTNRVNYGYTF. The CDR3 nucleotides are TGTGCCAGCAGCTCCACTAACAGGGTTAACTATGGCTACACCTTC.

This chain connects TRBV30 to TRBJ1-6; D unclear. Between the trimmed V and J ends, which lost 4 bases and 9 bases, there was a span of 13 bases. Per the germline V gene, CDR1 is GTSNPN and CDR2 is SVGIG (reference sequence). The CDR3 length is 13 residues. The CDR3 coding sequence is TGTGCCTGGAACATTTGGTCGGGTTCACCCCTCCACTTT. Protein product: CAWNIWSGSPLHF.